The 6 T cell receptor beta chains listed next were all sequenced from one sample in a study of beta chain features in type 1 diabetes. The study's findings and limits: Type 1 diabetes patients showed a moderate but significant shortening of TCRB CDR3s in all four CD4+ subsets.

These receptors' antigens are unknown. The sequenced template was cDNA made from the entire isolated RNA. Here immunoSEQ multiplex PCR was the method, and the copy in TCRdb shows in-frame clones only, minus some. The sample has some 190,000 clones, 6.5% to 9.5% seen once. Sequencing used central memory CD4+ T cells from blood. The receptor source for this set is a woman between 40 and 55 years old with type 1 diabetes.

The chain has TRBV11-2 and TRBJ2-1; 8 bases match TRBD2. With 1 base clipped from V and 9 bases from J, the junction kept 5 bases outside the gene matches. From germline, CDR1 is SGHAT and CDR2 FQNNGV. CDR3 length: 14 residues. CDR3 sequence reads: CASSLGRGVGEQFF. The CDR3 nucleotides read TGTGCCAGCAGCTTAGGGCGGGGGGTCGGTGAGCAGTTCTTC.

As for this clone: Sequence at one end of the junction differs from germline and may be a read error. The V call is TRBV7-7, the J call TRBJ1-4; D is ambiguous. CDR1 and CDR2 (germline): SSHAT, FNYEAQ (reference sequence). The CDR3 loop spans 13 amino acids. For the CDR3, the DNA is TGTGCTAGCAGCTTGGCCCCAAATGAAAAACTGTTTTTT. It yields the protein CASSLAPNEKLFF. Looking up the rest from reference TRBV7-7 and TRBJ1-4 gives the full variable domain: GAGVSQSPRYKVTKRGQDVTLRCDPISSHATLYWYQQALGQGPEFLTYFNYEAQPDKSGLPSDRFSAERPEGSISTLTIQRTEQRDSAMYRCASSLAPNEKLFFGSGTQLSVL.

This clone was observed a few times. For the CDR3, the DNA is TGCGCCAGCAGCTCTCCAGGCAGCCGCTCTGGAAACACCATATATTTT. It is translated as CASSSPGSRSGNTIYF. The chain joins TRBV4-3 to TRBJ1-3; D not resolved. The length of the CDR3 is 16 residues. Trimming left V 5 bases short and J 0 bases short, with 14 bases between. Germline CDR1 is LGHNA and CDR2 is YSLEER.

By its share, this clone is medium-sized (0.01 to 0.1%). The genes are TRBV4-3 and TRBJ2-2; no firm D call. Trimming took off 4 bases at V and 6 bases at J, with 9 bases between the two ends. The CDR3 covers 13 residues. Germline V gives CDR1 LGHNA, CDR2 YSLEER. Here the CDR3 DNA reads TGCGCCAGCAGCCCGGGTGCCGCCGGGGAGCTGTTTTTT. This gives the protein CASSPGAAGELFF.

This clone turned up a few times. The J gene is TRBJ1-5, the V gene TRBV19, with TRBD1 identical over 7 bases. With 4 bases clipped from V and 6 bases from J, the junction kept 12 bases outside the gene matches. Germline V gives CDR1 LNHDA, CDR2 SQIVND (reference sequence). The CDR3 sequence is 16 residues long. CDR3 protein: CASSRHGQDGIQPQHF. The CDR3 nucleotides read TGTGCCAGTAGTAGACACGGACAGGATGGAATTCAGCCCCAGCATTTT. The full variable domain, its missing parts supplied by reference TRBV19 and TRBJ1-5, is DGGITQSPKYLFRKEGQNVTLSCEQNLNHDAMYWYRQDPGQGLRLIYYSQIVNDFQKGDIAEGYSVSREKKESFPLTVTSAQKNPTAFYLCASSRHGQDGIQPQHFGDGTRLSIL.

The chain couples TRBV19 to TRBJ1-2; 8 nucleotides agree with TRBD1. Germline-derived CDR1 and CDR2 are LNHDA and SQIVND (reference sequence). This CDR3 is 13 amino acids long. The V segment lost 7 bases and the J segment 2 bases; nucleotides outside the gene matches: 3. The CDR3 region is CASNRQGNYGYTF. The CDR3 DNA reads as TGTGCCAGTAATAGACAGGGGAACTATGGCTACACCTTC. Looking up the rest from reference TRBV19 and TRBJ1-2 gives the full variable domain: DGGITQSPKYLFRKEGQNVTLSCEQNLNHDAMYWYRQDPGQGLRLIYYSQIVNDFQKGDIAEGYSVSREKKESFPLTVTSAQKNPTAFYLCASNRQGNYGYTFGSGTRLTVV.